The T cell receptor (beta chain) described here comes from a study of response to subunit inactivated influenza vaccine. General study results and limits: The study's authors posited that every seasonal influenza vaccination enlists few new T cells.

CDR1 and CDR2 (germline): SGHTA, FQGNSA. Trimming cost V 5 bases and J 2 bases, with 11 bases left between them. CDR3 length equals 14 residues. This clonotype appeared many times. Its antigen is as yet unknown. TCRdb reprocessed the RT-PCR reads via MiXCR and lists one record per CDR3 protein. The table includes about 800,000 distinct CDR3 sequences, around 20% detected once. The V and J genes are TRBV7-2 and TRBJ2-3; D perhaps matches TRBD2 (5 bases). The receptor was derived from a man over 45 who received an inactivated influenza vaccine. Sequenced material: PBMCs from blood, taken about 5 days after vaccination. The CDR3 sequence is CASSLWTYTDTQYF. DNA of the CDR3: TGTGCCAGCAGCCTCTGGACTTACACAGATACGCAGTATTTT.